One T cell receptor (beta chain) is described in this entry. This record belongs to a study of OX40 agonist ivuxolimab in advanced cancers. The method was immunoSEQ multiplex PCR; TCRdb's version includes in-frame clones alone and lacks a portion of them. This sample has approximately 62,000 clones, with 90% to 95% found just once. This CDR3 contains 16 residues. CDR1 is KGHSH, CDR2 LQKENI, per germline. J gave up 0 bases and V 3 bases, and 8 bases lay outside the gene matches. Baseline, cycle 4 day 1, and cycle 7 day 1 were the blood sampling points. Sequencing used CD4+ or CD8+ T cells sorted from blood, obtained in a trial of the OX40 agonist ivuxolimab. This clonotype was obtained from an adult with an advanced solid tumor such as melanoma, head and neck, liver or kidney cancer. This chain joins TRBV18 and TRBJ2-7; 7 nucleotides match TRBD1. The CDR3 DNA reads TGTGCCAGCTCACCCGACGACAGGGTAAGCTCCTACGAGCAGTACTTC. This sequence encodes CASSPDDRVSSYEQYF. Based on the CDR3 plus reference TRBV18 and TRBJ2-7, the full variable domain is NAGVMQNPRHLVRRRGQEARLRCSPMKGHSHVYWYRQLPEEGLKFMVYLQKENIIDESGMPKERFSAEFPKEGPSILRIQQVVRGDSAAYFCASSPDDRVSSYEQYFGPGTRLTVT.